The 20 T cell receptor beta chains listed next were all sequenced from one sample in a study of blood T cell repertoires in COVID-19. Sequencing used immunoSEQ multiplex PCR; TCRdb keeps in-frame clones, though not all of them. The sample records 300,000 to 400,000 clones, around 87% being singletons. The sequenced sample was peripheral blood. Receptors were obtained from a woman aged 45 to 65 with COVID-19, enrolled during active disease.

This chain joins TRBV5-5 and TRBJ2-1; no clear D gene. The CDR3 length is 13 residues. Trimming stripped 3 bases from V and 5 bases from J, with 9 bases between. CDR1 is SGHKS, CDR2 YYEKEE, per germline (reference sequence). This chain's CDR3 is CASSSAIHNEQFF. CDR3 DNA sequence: TGTGCCAGCAGCTCTGCTATCCACAATGAGCAGTTCTTC.

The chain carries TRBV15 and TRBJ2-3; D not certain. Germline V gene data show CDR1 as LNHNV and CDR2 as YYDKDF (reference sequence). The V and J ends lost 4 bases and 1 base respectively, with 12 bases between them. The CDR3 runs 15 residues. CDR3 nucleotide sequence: TGTGCCACCAGCACCCACAACGTTCGCACAGATACGCAGTATTTT. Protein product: CATSTHNVRTDTQYF.

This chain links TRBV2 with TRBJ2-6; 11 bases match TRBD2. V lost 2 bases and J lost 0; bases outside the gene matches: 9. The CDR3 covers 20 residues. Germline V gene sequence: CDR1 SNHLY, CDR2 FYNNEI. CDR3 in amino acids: CASSEFVPGLADSGANVLTF. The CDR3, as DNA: TGTGCCAGCAGTGAATTCGTTCCGGGACTAGCGGACTCTGGGGCCAACGTCCTGACTTTC.

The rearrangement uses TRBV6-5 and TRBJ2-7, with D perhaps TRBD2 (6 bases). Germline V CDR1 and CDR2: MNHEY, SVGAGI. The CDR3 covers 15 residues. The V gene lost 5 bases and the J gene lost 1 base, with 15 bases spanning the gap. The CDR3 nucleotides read TGTGCCAGCAGTCGCCGGGACTTGGGTTCCTACGAGCAGTACTTC. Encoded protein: CASSRRDLGSYEQYF.

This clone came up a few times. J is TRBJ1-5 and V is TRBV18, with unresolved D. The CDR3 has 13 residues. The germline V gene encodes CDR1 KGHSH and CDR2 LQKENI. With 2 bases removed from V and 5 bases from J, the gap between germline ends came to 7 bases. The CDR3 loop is CASSPGRDQPQHF. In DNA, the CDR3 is TGTGCCAGCTCACCAGGGAGAGATCAGCCCCAGCATTTT.

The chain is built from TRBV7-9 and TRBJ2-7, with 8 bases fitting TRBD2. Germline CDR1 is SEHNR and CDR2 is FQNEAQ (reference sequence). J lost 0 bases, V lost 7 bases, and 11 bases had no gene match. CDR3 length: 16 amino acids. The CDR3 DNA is TGTGCCAGCAACCGGGGGGGAAGCTCTCTCTCCTACGAGCAGTACTTC. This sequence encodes CASNRGGSSLSYEQYF. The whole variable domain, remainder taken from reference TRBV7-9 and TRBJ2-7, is DTGVSQNPRHKITKRGQNVTFRCDPISEHNRLYWYRQTLGQGPEFLTYFQNEAQLEKSRLLSDRFSAERPKGSFSTLEIQRTEQGDSAMYLCASNRGGSSLSYEQYFGPGTRLTVT.

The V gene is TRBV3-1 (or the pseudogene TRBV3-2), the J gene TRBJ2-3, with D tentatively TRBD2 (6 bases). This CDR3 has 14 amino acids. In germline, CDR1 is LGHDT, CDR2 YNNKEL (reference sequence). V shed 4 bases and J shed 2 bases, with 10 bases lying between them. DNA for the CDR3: TGTGCCAGCAGCCGGGGACTTATCACAGATACGCAGTATTTT. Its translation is CASSRGLITDTQYF.

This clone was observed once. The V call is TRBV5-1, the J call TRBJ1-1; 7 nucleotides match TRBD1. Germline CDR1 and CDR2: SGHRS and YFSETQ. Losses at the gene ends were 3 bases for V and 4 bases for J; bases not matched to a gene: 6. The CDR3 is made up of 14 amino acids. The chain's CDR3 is CASSYDRAGTEAFF. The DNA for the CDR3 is TGCGCCAGCAGCTATGACAGGGCGGGCACTGAAGCTTTCTTT.

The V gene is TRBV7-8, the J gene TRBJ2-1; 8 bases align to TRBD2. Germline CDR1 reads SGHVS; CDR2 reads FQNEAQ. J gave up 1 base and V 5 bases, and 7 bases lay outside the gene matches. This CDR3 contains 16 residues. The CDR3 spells CASSARTSRSYNEQFF. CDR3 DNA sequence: TGTGCCAGCAGCGCCCGGACTAGCCGATCCTACAATGAGCAGTTCTTC.

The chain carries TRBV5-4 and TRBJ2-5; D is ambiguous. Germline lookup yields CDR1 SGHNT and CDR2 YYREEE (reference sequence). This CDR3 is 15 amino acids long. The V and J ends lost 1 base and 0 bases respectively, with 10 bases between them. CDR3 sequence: CASSLTDWYQETQYF. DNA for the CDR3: TGTGCCAGCAGCTTGACAGATTGGTACCAAGAGACCCAGTACTTC.

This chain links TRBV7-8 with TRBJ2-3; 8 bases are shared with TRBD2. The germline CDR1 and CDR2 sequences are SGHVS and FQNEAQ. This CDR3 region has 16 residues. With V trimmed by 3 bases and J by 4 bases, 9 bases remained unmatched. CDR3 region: CASSFLEAGAADTQYF. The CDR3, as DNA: TGTGCCAGCAGCTTTCTGGAAGCGGGAGCAGCAGATACGCAGTATTTT.

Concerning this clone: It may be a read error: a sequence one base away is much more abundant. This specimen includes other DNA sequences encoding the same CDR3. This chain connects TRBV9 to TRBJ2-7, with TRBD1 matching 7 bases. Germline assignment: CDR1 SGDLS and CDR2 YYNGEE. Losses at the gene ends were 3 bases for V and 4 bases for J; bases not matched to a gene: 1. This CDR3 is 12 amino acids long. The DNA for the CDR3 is TGTGCCAGCAGCGGACAGGGTTACGAGCAGTACTTC. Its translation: CASSGQGYEQYF. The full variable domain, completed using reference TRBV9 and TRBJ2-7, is DSGVTQTPKHLITATGQRVTLRCSPRSGDLSVYWYQQSLDQGLQFLIQYYNGEERAKGNILERFSAQQFPDLHSELNLSSLELGDSALYFCASSGQGYEQYFGPGTRLTVT.

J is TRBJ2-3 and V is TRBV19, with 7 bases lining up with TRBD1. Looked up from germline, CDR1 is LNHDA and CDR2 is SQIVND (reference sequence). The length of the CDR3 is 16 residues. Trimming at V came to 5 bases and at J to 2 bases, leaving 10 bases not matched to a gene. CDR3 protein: CASSVQGPGPTDTQYF. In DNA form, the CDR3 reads TGTGCCAGTAGTGTACAGGGGCCTGGGCCCACAGATACGCAGTATTTT. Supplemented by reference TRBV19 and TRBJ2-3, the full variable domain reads DGGITQSPKYLFRKEGQNVTLSCEQNLNHDAMYWYRQDPGQGLRLIYYSQIVNDFQKGDIAEGYSVSREKKESFPLTVTSAQKNPTAFYLCASSVQGPGPTDTQYFGPGTRLTVL.

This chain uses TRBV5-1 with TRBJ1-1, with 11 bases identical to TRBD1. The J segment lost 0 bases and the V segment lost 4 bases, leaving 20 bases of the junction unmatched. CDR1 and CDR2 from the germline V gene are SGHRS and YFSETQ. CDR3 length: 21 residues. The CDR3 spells CASSKGGASGQGAPMNTEAFF. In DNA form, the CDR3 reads TGCGCCAGCAGCAAAGGTGGTGCCAGCGGACAGGGGGCGCCGATGAACACTGAAGCTTTCTTT.

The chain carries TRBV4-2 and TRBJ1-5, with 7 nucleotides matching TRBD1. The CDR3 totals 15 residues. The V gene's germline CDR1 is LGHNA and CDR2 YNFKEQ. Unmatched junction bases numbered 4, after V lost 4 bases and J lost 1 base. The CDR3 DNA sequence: TGTGCCAGCAGCCTAGGGACAGCAAGCAATCAGCCCCAGCATTTT. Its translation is CASSLGTASNQPQHF.

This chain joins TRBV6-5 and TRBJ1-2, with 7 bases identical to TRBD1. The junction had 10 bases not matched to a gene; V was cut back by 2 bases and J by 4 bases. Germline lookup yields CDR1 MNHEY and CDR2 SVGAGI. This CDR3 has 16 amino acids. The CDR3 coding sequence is TGTGCCAGCAGTTACCTCTCCCGGCAGGGGGTCTATGGCTACACCTTC. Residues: CASSYLSRQGVYGYTF.

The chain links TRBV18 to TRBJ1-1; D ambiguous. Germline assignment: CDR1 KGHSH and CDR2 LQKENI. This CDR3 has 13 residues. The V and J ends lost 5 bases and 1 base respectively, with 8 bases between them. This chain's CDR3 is CASSSHKNTEAFF. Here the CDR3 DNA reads TGTGCCAGCTCATCACACAAGAACACTGAAGCTTTCTTT.

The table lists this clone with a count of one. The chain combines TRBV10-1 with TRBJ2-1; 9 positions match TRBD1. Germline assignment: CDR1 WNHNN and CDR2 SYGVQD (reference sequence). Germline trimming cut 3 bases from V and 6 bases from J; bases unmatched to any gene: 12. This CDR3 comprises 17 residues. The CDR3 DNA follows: TGCGCCAGCAGTGAACCACCCCGGGACAGGGCTCTCAATGAGCAGTTCTTC. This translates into CASSEPPRDRALNEQFF.

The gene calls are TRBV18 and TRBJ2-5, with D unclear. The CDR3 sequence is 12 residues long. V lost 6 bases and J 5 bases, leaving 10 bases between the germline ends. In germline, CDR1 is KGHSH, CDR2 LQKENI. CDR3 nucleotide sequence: TGTGCCAGCTCCGAAGGAGTGGAGACCCAGTACTTC. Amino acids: CASSEGVETQYF. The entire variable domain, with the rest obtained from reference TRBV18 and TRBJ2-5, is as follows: NAGVMQNPRHLVRRRGQEARLRCSPMKGHSHVYWYRQLPEEGLKFMVYLQKENIIDESGMPKERFSAEFPKEGPSILRIQQVVRGDSAAYFCASSEGVETQYFGPGTRLLVL.

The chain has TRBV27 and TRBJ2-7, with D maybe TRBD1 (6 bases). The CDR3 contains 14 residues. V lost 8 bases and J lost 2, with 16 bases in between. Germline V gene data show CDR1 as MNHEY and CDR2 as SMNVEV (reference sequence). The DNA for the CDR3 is TGTGCCAGCCGACCATGGGACAATGCCTACGAGCAGTACTTC. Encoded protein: CASRPWDNAYEQYF.